The rows below give T cell receptor beta chains drawn from one sample of a study of blood T cell repertoires in COVID-19. Only in-frame clones appear in the TCRdb table, and some are missing; sequencing was by immunoSEQ multiplex PCR. The sample lists 210,000 or so clones, less than 85% seen once, with approximately 13% in the top ten. Sequencing input: peripheral blood. These receptors came from a man over 45 who had recovered from COVID-19. The CDR3 runs from the conserved cysteine through the conserved F or W. A D gene is named only where the DNA matches it firmly. Expanded clones get a size class; other rows say once, few or many, or leave the size out.

>.|TRBJ2-7|few|14|TRBV9
CASSVLSGDYEQYF
TGTGCCAGCAGCGTATTGTCAGGGGACTACGAGCAGTACTTC
>TRBD2|TRBJ2-1|.|18|TRBV19
CASSISGTSGITYNEQFF
TGTGCCAGTAGTATCTCCGGGACTAGCGGGATCACCTACAATGAGCAGTTCTTC
>.|TRBJ2-5|.|17|TRBV14
CASSQGRGTGSQETQYF
TGTGCCAGCAGCCAAGGGAGGGGTACCGGGAGCCAAGAGACCCAGTACTTC
>.|TRBJ2-7|.|16|TRBV11-3
CASSFPREDPTYEQYF
TGTGCCAGCAGCTTCCCCCGAGAGGATCCCACCTACGAGCAGTACTTC
>.|TRBJ2-2|.|15|TRBV6-5
CASFVGGANTGELFF
TGTGCCAGCTTTGTGGGAGGTGCGAACACCGGGGAGCTGTTTTTT
>TRBD2|TRBJ2-1|.|17|TRBV7-3
CASSLDTTSGSYNEQFF
TGTGCCAGCAGCTTAGATACGACTAGCGGATCCTACAATGAGCAGTTCTTC
>TRBD2|TRBJ2-3|.|16|TRBV11-3
CASSLRREEGTDTQYF
TGTGCCAGCAGCTTAAGGCGGGAGGAGGGCACAGATACGCAGTATTTT
>TRBD2|TRBJ2-1|.|16|TRBV18
CASPQAEASGSNEQFF
TGTGCCAGCCCACAAGCTGAAGCTAGCGGGAGCAATGAGCAGTTCTTC
>TRBD2|TRBJ2-7|.|16|TRBV7-8
CASSNVRTSGTYEQYF
TGTGCCAGCAGCAACGTACGGACTAGCGGGACCTACGAGCAGTACTTC
>.|TRBJ1-1|.|15|TRBV9
CASSVYPGMNTEAFF
TGTGCCAGCAGCGTTTACCCGGGAATGAACACTGAAGCTTTCTTT
>TRBD1|TRBJ2-1|many|13|TRBV29-1
CSGRQGGYNEQFF
TGCAGCGGTAGACAGGGGGGTTACAATGAGCAGTTCTTC
>TRBD2|TRBJ2-2|.|14|TRBV7-3
CASSSGRGTGELFF
TGTGCCAGCAGCAGCGGGAGAGGGACCGGGGAGCTGTTTTTT
>TRBD1|TRBJ1-2|.|21|TRBV19
CASRQTYHDRDRERSGYGYTF
TGTGCCAGTAGACAAACCTACCATGACCGGGACAGGGAAAGATCGGGCTATGGCTACACCTTC
>.|TRBJ2-6|.|15|TRBV2
CASAPGQPGANVLTF
TGTGCCAGCGCCCCAGGTCAACCTGGGGCCAACGTCCTGACTTTC
>.|TRBJ2-6|.|14|TRBV6-4
CASSTGSGANVLTF
TGTGCCAGCAGTACAGGGTCTGGGGCCAACGTCCTGACTTTC
>.|TRBJ2-7|.|12|TRBV2
CASSEGRGKQYF
TGTGCCAGCAGTGAAGGCAGAGGAAAACAGTACTTC
>TRBD2|TRBJ2-5|.|16|TRBV6-1
CASSENRAGGGETQYF
TGTGCCAGCAGTGAAAACCGAGCGGGAGGGGGGGAGACCCAGTACTTC
>TRBD1|TRBJ1-1|.|15|TRBV5-1
CASSGGGTGITEAFF
TGCGCCAGCAGCGGGGGTGGGACAGGGATCACTGAAGCTTTCTTT
>TRBD1|TRBJ1-3|.|15|TRBV6-5
CASWDRLGSGNTIYF
TGTGCCAGCTGGGACAGACTCGGCTCTGGAAACACCATATATTTT
>TRBD1|TRBJ2-7|.|15|TRBV28
CASSKPTGGAYEQYF
TGTGCCAGCAGTAAACCGACAGGGGGGGCCTACGAGCAGTACTTC
>TRBD2|TRBJ2-7|.|16|TRBV6-6
CASSRLAGRGSYEQYF
TGTGCCAGCAGTAGACTAGCGGGTCGTGGCTCCTACGAGCAGTACTTC
>TRBD1|TRBJ1-2|.|17|TRBV30
CAWSVPRGTGGENGYTF
TGTGCCTGGAGTGTACCCAGAGGGACAGGGGGAGAGAATGGCTACACCTTC
>.|TRBJ2-6|few|17|TRBV10-1
CASSELLDSSGANVLTF
TGCGCCAGCAGTGAACTCCTCGACAGCTCTGGGGCCAACGTCCTGACTTTC
>.|TRBJ2-1|.|15|TRBV10-2
CASADWGRDNNEQFF
TGCGCCAGTGCTGATTGGGGGAGGGACAACAATGAGCAGTTCTTC
>TRBD1|TRBJ1-1|.|13|TRBV5-1
CASSGGTGTEAFF
TGCGCCAGCAGCGGTGGGACAGGGACTGAAGCTTTCTTT
>.|TRBJ1-2|once|13|TRBV6-2/TRBV6-3
CASSYAGGYGYTF
TGTGCCAGCAGTTACGCGGGGGGCTATGGCTACACCTTC
>.|TRBJ2-7|.|13|TRBV7-9
CASSLAGGSEQYF
TGTGCCAGCAGCTTAGCGGGTGGGAGCGAGCAGTACTTC
>.|TRBJ2-7|.|15|TRBV5-1
CASSLVVGSSYEQYF
TGCGCCAGCAGCTTGGTTGTGGGCTCCTCCTACGAGCAGTACTTC
>.|TRBJ2-7|.|15|TRBV11-1
CASSLTRGGTYEQYF
TGTGCCAGCAGCCTGACTAGGGGCGGAACCTACGAGCAGTACTTC
>TRBD1|TRBJ1-4|.|16|TRBV30
CAWRGDRLITNEKLFF
TGTGCCTGGAGAGGGGACAGACTCATAACTAATGAAAAACTGTTTTTT
>TRBD1|TRBJ2-3|.|17|TRBV5-1
CASSLEGQGAGTDTQYF
TGCGCCAGCAGCTTGGAGGGACAGGGGGCTGGCACAGATACGCAGTATTTT
>TRBD1|TRBJ1-6|.|13|TRBV30
CARNRGKDSPLHF
TGTGCCAGAAACAGGGGGAAGGATTCACCCCTCCACTTT
>.|TRBJ2-7|once|15|TRBV11-1
CASSLAAGVPREQYF
TGTGCCAGCAGCTTAGCGGCGGGCGTTCCGCGCGAGCAGTACTTC
>TRBD2|TRBJ2-1|.|15|TRBV29-1
CSVVTSGNPGDEQFF
TGCAGCGTCGTGACTAGCGGAAACCCAGGGGATGAGCAGTTCTTC
>TRBD1|TRBJ1-4|.|18|TRBV10-3
CAISESRGQGSTNEKLFF
TGTGCCATCAGTGAGTCGAGGGGACAGGGGTCAACTAATGAAAAACTGTTTTTT
>.|TRBJ2-2|few|13|TRBV9
CASSVSNTGELFF
TGTGCCAGCAGCGTGTCTAACACCGGGGAGCTGTTTTTT
>.|TRBJ2-7|.|14|TRBV7-8
CASSTGTHEGEQYF
TGTGCCAGCAGCACCGGGACTCACGAGGGGGAGCAGTACTTC
>.|TRBJ2-7|.|14|TRBV19
CASSIAGKAYEQYF
TGTGCCAGTAGTATAGCCGGGAAAGCCTACGAGCAGTACTTC
>.|TRBJ1-2|few|16|TRBV5-4
CASSLANDWQEYGYTF
TGTGCCAGCAGCTTGGCCAATGATTGGCAGGAATATGGCTACACCTTC
>.|TRBJ1-1|.|14|TRBV6-6
CASSLQGTNTEAFF
TGTGCCAGCAGCCTACAGGGAACGAACACTGAAGCTTTCTTT
>.|TRBJ1-2|few|14|TRBV5-5
CASSADRRIYGYTF
TGTGCCAGCAGCGCCGACAGAAGAATCTATGGCTACACCTTC
>.|TRBJ1-1|.|15|TRBV11-1
CASSSPGVRRTEAFF
TGTGCCAGCAGCTCCCCCGGGGTGAGGCGTACTGAAGCTTTCTTT
>.|TRBJ1-2|.|14|TRBV28
CASSLVGAVGGYTF
TGTGCCAGCAGTTTAGTAGGGGCCGTGGGTGGCTACACCTTC
>TRBD2|TRBJ2-7|.|15|TRBV6-1
CASSEEAGVIYEQYF
TGTGCCAGCAGTGAGGAAGCGGGAGTCATCTACGAGCAGTACTTC
>TRBD2|TRBJ2-7|.|15|TRBV5-1
CASSWTSGSSGEQYF
TGCGCCAGCAGCTGGACTAGCGGGAGTTCAGGGGAGCAGTACTTC
>.|TRBJ1-4|few|16|TRBV5-4
CASSSGQRGTNEKLFF
TGTGCCAGCAGCTCAGGACAAAGGGGGACCAATGAAAAACTGTTTTTT
>.|TRBJ2-7|.|11|TRBV20-1
CSARPAYEQYF
TGCAGTGCTAGACCGGCCTACGAGCAGTACTTC
>.|TRBJ2-3|.|16|TRBV28
CASSTPGTGGVDTQYF
TGTGCCAGCAGTACCCCTGGGACGGGCGGGGTGGATACGCAGTATTTT
>.|TRBJ2-7|.|14|TRBV11-2
CASSLGNSGLEQYF
TGTGCCAGCAGCTTAGGGAACTCAGGGCTCGAGCAGTACTTC
>TRBD2|TRBJ2-3|.|17|TRBV4-3
CASSHLGLAGGGDTQYF
TGCGCCAGCAGCCACCTCGGACTAGCGGGAGGAGGGGATACGCAGTATTTT
>TRBD2|TRBJ2-1|few|15|TRBV27
CASSVGTSGYNEQFF
TGTGCCAGCAGTGTCGGGACTAGCGGGTACAATGAGCAGTTCTTC
>TRBD2|TRBJ2-3|.|14|TRBV27
CASSMTSGRGTQYF
TGTGCCAGCAGTATGACTAGCGGGAGAGGTACGCAGTATTTT
>TRBD1|TRBJ2-5|.|13|TRBV7-9
CASSLRQGETQYF
TGTGCCAGCAGCTTAAGACAGGGGGAGACCCAGTACTTC
>.|TRBJ1-1|.|15|TRBV5-4
CASSSYGNLNTEAFF
TGTGCCAGCAGCTCGTACGGGAACTTGAACACTGAAGCTTTCTTT
>.|TRBJ1-2|.|14|TRBV9
CASGTGLPNYGYTF
TGTGCCAGCGGGACGGGACTACCTAACTATGGCTACACCTTC
>.|TRBJ1-1|.|14|TRBV6-5
CASSYSSRGTEAFF
TGTGCCAGCAGTTACTCGTCCAGGGGCACTGAAGCTTTCTTT
>TRBD1|TRBJ1-4|.|16|TRBV5-1
CASSLVGTGGNEKLFF
TGCGCCAGCAGCTTGGTGGGGACAGGGGGGAATGAAAAACTGTTTTTT
>.|TRBJ1-1|.|14|TRBV19
CASSTPRRNTEAFF
TGTGCCAGTAGTACACCGAGGAGGAACACTGAAGCTTTCTTT
>.|TRBJ2-5|.|13|TRBV7-9
CASSYSNQETQYF
TGTGCCAGCAGCTACTCGAACCAAGAGACCCAGTACTTC